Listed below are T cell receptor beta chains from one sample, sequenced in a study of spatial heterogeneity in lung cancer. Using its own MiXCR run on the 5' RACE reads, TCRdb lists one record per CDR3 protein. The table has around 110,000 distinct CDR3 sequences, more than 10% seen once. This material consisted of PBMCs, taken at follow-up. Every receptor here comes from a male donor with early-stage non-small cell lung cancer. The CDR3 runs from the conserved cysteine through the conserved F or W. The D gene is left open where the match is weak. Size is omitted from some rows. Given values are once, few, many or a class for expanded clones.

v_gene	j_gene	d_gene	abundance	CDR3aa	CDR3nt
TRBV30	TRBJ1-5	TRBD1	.	CAWRSIGTGNQPQHF	TGTGCCTGGAGGAGTATCGGGACAGGGAATCAGCCCCAGCATTTT
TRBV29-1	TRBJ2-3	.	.	CSVEQGAWSTDTQYF	TGCAGCGTGGAACAGGGTGCCTGGAGCACAGATACGCAGTATTTT
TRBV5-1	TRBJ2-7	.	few	CASSGRNEQYF	TGCGCCAGCAGTGGGAGGAACGAGCAGTACTTC
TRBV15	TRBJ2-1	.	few	CATGIEPHNEQFF	TGTGCCACCGGGATAGAGCCTCACAATGAGCAGTTCTTC
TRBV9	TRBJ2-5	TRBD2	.	CASSAPPGGLETQYF	TGTGCCAGCAGCGCCCCCCCGGGGGGGCTAGAGACCCAGTACTTC
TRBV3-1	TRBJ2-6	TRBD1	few	CASSPDRHSGANVLTF	TGTGCCAGCAGCCCGGACAGGCACTCTGGGGCCAACGTCCTGACTTTC
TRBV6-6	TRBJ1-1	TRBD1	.	CASSRTGAAGGAFF	TGTGCCAGCAGCCGGACAGGGGCCGCGGGTGGAGCTTTCTTT
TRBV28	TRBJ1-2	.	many	CASSLFAQGGYTF	TGTGCCAGCAGTTTATTTGCCCAGGGAGGCTACACCTTC
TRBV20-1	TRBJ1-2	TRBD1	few	CSARDFVTGGLNGYTF	TGCAGTGCTAGAGATTTCGTTACAGGGGGATTAAACGGCTACACCTTC
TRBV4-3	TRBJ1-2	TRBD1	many	CASSQDPPGGLYGYTF	TGCGCCAGCAGCCAAGATCCCCCAGGGGGACTATATGGCTACACCTTC
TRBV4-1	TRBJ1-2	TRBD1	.	CASSRDRGNYGYTF	TGCGCCAGCAGCCGGGACAGGGGTAACTATGGCTACACCTTC
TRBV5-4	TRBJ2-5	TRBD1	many	CASSGEAGGTETQYF	TGTGCCAGCAGCGGGGAGGCAGGGGGCACGGAGACCCAGTACTTC
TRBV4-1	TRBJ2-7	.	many	CASSQDRMDSSSYEQYF	TGCGCCAGCAGCCAAGACCGGATGGACAGCAGCTCCTACGAGCAGTACTTC
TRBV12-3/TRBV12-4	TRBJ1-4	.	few	CASSFREKLFF	TGTGCCAGCAGTTTCAGGGAAAAACTGTTTTTT
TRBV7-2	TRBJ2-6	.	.	CASSPQGTGANVLTF	TGTGCCAGCAGCCCACAGGGAACTGGGGCCAACGTCCTGACTTTC
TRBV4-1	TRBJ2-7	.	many	CASSPTGTYYEQYF	TGCGCCAGCAGCCCGACCGGGACCTACTACGAGCAGTACTTC
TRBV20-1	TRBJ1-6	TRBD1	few	CSASQRQGNSPLHF	TGCAGTGCCTCACAACGACAGGGAAATTCACCCCTCCACTTT
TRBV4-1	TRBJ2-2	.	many	CASSQVETTISTGELFF	TGCGCCAGCAGCCAAGTGGAGACGACGATTAGCACCGGGGAGCTGTTTTTT
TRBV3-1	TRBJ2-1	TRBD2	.	CASSPMRGGPGNEQFF	TGTGCCAGCAGCCCTATGCGGGGGGGCCCTGGGAATGAGCAGTTCTTC
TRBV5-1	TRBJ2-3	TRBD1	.	CASSWGQGAPTDTQYF	TGCGCCAGCAGCTGGGGACAGGGGGCCCCCACAGATACGCAGTATTTT
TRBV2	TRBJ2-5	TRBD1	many	CASSEAGTAQETQYF	TGTGCCAGCAGTGAAGCCGGGACAGCACAAGAGACCCAGTACTTC